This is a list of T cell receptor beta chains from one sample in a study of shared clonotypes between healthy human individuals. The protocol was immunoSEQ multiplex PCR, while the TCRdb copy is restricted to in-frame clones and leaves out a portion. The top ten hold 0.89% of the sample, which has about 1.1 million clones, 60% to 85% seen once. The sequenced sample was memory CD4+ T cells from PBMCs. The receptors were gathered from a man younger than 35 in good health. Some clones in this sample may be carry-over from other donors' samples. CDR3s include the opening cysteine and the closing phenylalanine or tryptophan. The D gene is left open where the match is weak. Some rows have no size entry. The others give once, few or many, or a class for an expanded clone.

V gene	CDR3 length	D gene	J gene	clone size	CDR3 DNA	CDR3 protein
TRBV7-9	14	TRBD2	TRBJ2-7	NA	TGTGCCAGCAGCCCCGGGACTAGATCCTACGAGCAGTACTTC	CASSPGTRSYEQYF
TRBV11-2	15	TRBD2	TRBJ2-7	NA	TGTGCCAGCAGCCTCGGCCCTAGCGGCTCCTACGAGCAGTACTTC	CASSLGPSGSYEQYF
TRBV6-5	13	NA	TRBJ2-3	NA	TGTGCCAGCAGAAAGCAGAGCACAGATACGCAGTATTTT	CASRKQSTDTQYF
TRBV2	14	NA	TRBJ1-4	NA	TGTGCCAGCTCCAGCAGACGGCTTAATGAAAAACTGTTTTTT	CASSSRRLNEKLFF
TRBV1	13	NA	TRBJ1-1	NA	TGCACCAGCAGCAGGGCTCTGAACACTGAAGCTTTCTTT	CTSSRALNTEAFF
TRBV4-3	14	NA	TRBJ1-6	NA	TGCGCCAGCAGCCAAGATCTGAGGGATTCACCCCTCCACTTT	CASSQDLRDSPLHF
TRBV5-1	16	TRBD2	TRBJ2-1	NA	TGCGCCAGCAGCTTAAGTGCGGGAGGGAGGTACAATGAGCAGTTCTTC	CASSLSAGGRYNEQFF
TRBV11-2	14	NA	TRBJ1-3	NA	TGTGCCAGCAGCTTAGCCCTCTCTGGAAACACCATATATTTT	CASSLALSGNTIYF
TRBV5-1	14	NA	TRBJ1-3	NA	TGCGCCAGCAGCTTCGGGACTTCTGGAAACACCATATATTTT	CASSFGTSGNTIYF
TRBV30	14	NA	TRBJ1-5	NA	TGTGCCTGGAGTCCCCATGGGAGGAATCAGCCCCAGCATTTT	CAWSPHGRNQPQHF
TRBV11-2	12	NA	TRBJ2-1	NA	TGTGCCAGCAGCTTATTTACCAATGAGCAGTTCTTC	CASSLFTNEQFF
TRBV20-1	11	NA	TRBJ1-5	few	TGCAGTGCAAGCCAGGGTCAGCCCCAGCATTTT	CSASQGQPQHF
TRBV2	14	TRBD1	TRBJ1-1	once	TGTGCCAGCAGTGAGCTACAGGGGGGGACTGAAGCTTTCTTT	CASSELQGGTEAFF
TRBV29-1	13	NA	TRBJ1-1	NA	TGCAGCACGGGACGGATGCAACCACATGAAGCTTTCTTT	CSTGRMQPHEAFF
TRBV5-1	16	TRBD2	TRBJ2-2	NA	TGCGCCAGCAGCTTGAGGAGGGGAGGGGACACCGGGGAGCTGTTTTTT	CASSLRRGGDTGELFF
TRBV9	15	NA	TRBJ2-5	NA	TGTGCCAGCAGCGGACTGGGCAGGTCGCAAGAGACCCAGTACTTC	CASSGLGRSQETQYF
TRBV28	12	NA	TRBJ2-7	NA	TGTGCCAGCAGCCTTCCTCATGTCGAGCAGTACTTC	CASSLPHVEQYF
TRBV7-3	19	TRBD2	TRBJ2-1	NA	TGTGCCAGCAGCCAATACGGACTAGCGGGATCGAGCTCCTACAATGAGCAGTTCTTC	CASSQYGLAGSSSYNEQFF
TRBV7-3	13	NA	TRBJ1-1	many	TGTGCCAGCAGCCTCACCTCGAACACTGAAGCTTTCTTT	CASSLTSNTEAFF
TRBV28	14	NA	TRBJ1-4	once	TGTGCCAGCAGTTCCGTGGGTATGGATGAAAAACTGTTTTTT	CASSSVGMDEKLFF
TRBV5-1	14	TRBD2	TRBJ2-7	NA	TGCGCCAGCGGATTTAGCGGGGGATCCTACGAGCAGTACTTC	CASGFSGGSYEQYF
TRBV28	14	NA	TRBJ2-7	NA	TGTGCCAGCAGTCCCCCTTCGGCGATGAGCGAGCAGTACTTC	CASSPPSAMSEQYF
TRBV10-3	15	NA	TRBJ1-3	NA	TGTGCCATCAGCGAGACAGGCCACTCTGGAAACACCATATATTTT	CAISETGHSGNTIYF
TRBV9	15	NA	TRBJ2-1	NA	TGTGCCAGCAGCGTAGCCGCGAGCTCCTACAATGAGCAGTTCTTC	CASSVAASSYNEQFF
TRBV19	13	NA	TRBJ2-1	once	TGTGCCAGTAGTACCGGACAGGGAGGGTCCTCTCTCTTC	CASSTGQGGSSLF
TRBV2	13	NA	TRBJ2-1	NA	TGTGCCGGAAGAACGGGCCCGGCTGCTGAGCAGTTCTTC	CAGRTGPAAEQFF
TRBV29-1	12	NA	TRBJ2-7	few	TGCAGCGTTGTGCCTAGTAACGGCGAGCAGTACTTC	CSVVPSNGEQYF
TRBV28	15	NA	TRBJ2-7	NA	TGTGCCAGCACTCCCCCCCGGGGGTACGGGGACGAGCAGTACTTC	CASTPPRGYGDEQYF
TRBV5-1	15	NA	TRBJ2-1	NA	TGCGCCAGCAGCTTCCAAGGGACTTCCGGGAATGAGCAGTTCTTC	CASSFQGTSGNEQFF
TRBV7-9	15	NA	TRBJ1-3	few	TGTGCCAGCAGCTCCTGGACGGGTACTGGAAACACCATATATTTT	CASSSWTGTGNTIYF
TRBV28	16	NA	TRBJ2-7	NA	TGTGCCAGCAGTACTGCGGCCAAACTCCTCTCCTACGAGCAGTACTTC	CASSTAAKLLSYEQYF
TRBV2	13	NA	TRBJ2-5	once	TGTGCCAGCTCCATAGGCAGTCAAGAGACCCAGTACTTC	CASSIGSQETQYF
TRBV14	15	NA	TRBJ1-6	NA	TGTGCCAGCAGCCAAGGGTTCGGATTCGGTTCACCCCTCCACTTT	CASSQGFGFGSPLHF
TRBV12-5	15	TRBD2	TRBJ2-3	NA	TGTGCTAGTGGGGGGACTAGCGGGAGCACAGATACGCAGTATTTT	CASGGTSGSTDTQYF
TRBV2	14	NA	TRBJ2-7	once	TGTGCCAGCAGTGGGCAGGTTGGCTCCTACGAGCAGTACTTC	CASSGQVGSYEQYF